The clone carrying this T cell receptor (beta chain) was seen many times. Antigen specificity is unknown. The data derive from a study of identical twins. The CDR3 is 13 residues long. Trimming removed 5 bases from V and 2 bases from J, with 8 bases in between. Findings and limits, study-wide: Whereas memory repertoires showed no such difference, abundant cord blood beta clonotypes carried fewer insertions. Within monozygotic twins, out-of-frame TCR alpha sharing was underestimated by the models. Alpha sequences out of frame and shared by twins had excess low generation probability.

TCRdb reanalysed the 5' RACE reads using MiXCR and keeps one entry per CDR3 protein. The data show under 300,000 distinct CDR3 sequences, 9.5% to 15% seen once. The same data also went into a second study, on yellow fever vaccine responses in identical twins. That study adds: Among the twins, the vaccine T cell response reportedly seemed partly convergent and partly personalized.

The chain joins TRBV12-3 or TRBV12-4 to TRBJ2-3; unclear D gene. The sample comprised memory (CD45RO+) T cells sorted from blood. The clonotype comes from a woman aged 18-30 years in good health. CDR3 nucleotides: TGTGCCAGCAGTACCACACTCACAGATACGCAGTATTTT. Its protein product is CASSTTLTDTQYF.